This T cell receptor beta chain is from a study of type 1 and type 2 diabetes patients. Germline values: CDR1 MNHNS, CDR2 SASEGT. The CDR3 covers 16 residues. The junction had 5 bases not matched to a gene; V was cut back by 4 bases and J by 0 bases. Study-wide findings and caveats: In type 2 diabetes, highly-expanded CD4+ clones took a median around 4% of reads.

Notes on this clonotype: Its antigen is currently unknown.

Each diabetic donor fulfilled classification criteria for either type 1 or type 2. Other autoimmune diseases and infections within the past four weeks excluded donors. Genomic DNA was the PCR template. Amplification of the beta chain CDR3 used 30 forward and 13 reverse multiplex primers. TCRdb used MiXCR to reprocess the multiplex PCR reads, holding one entry per CDR3 protein. The sample carries approximately 260,000 distinct CDR3 sequences, roughly 50% recorded once. Sequencing was performed on peripheral blood mononuclear cells (PBMCs). The receptor was isolated from a young man with type 2 diabetes. This chain joins TRBV6-1 and TRBJ2-1; 8 positions match TRBD2. The CDR3 here is CASSALAGTSYNEQFF. In DNA, the CDR3 is TGTGCCAGCAGTGCGTTAGCGGGAACCTCCTACAATGAGCAGTTCTTC.